The present TCR beta chain was sequenced within a study of human T cells and chemical hapten exposure (dated by TCRdb to 2020 to 2022). In terms of the full investigation: For sensitization, 2% DPC in acetone was applied to a roughly 2 cm by roughly 2 cm area of upper inner arm skin. Throughout the study period of around 25 weeks, patients also received therapeutic DPC doses to the scalp every week. Patch testing was performed on the upper back with Finn chambers containing 0.01% DPC, and the patch tests were scored after 6 days according to International Contact Dermatitis Research Group standards. The patient cohort, mostly female, included alopecia areata with under or over 50% scalp involvement, alopecia totalis and alopecia universalis. Libraries were pooled for sequencing, and variation in per-sample TCR yields was attributed mainly to small differences in library volumes within the pool. The study tracked peripheral blood TCR repertoire changes in vivo during primary and secondary sensitization to the hapten diphenylcyclopropenone (DPC) in alopecia patients. Blood samples were taken from patients before sensitization (week 0) and then at 2, 6 and about 24 weeks after DPC sensitization. Twenty-nine alopecia patients provided blood for TCR sequencing at one to four time points (pre-sensitization, 2, 6 and 24 weeks). The full study reports these points: Significantly more large CDR3 similarity clusters were formed by expanded TCRs than by pre-sensitization or healthy control sets, consistent with antigen-driven responses. Repeated subsampling changed both the strength of the expansion versus patch-test correlation and the threshold at which that correlation became significant. The number of PT1 expanded TCRs positively correlated with patch test score, significant at thresholds 8, 16 and 32 but not 4. All patients had alopecia, a presumed autoimmune disease, so their immune response might differ from that of healthy individuals. The number of TCRs above 1 in 1000 frequency did not change with DPC sensitization; there was no evidence of global repertoire structure alterations.

In its sample, this clonotype was seen a few times. Its antigen is still unknown. No base quality values were provided; no much bigger clone lies one nucleotide off. The meaning of the sample's time point label: patch test 3, about 24 weeks after DPC sensitization. Reading the label with the study, this specimen's treatment or condition is: therapeutic diphenylcyclopropenone sensitization with weekly scalp DPC. At every patch-test visit, the blood draw took place before the patch test was put on. Patients were considered eligible if aged 18 to 70, diagnosed with alopecia and deemed suitable for DPC therapy, and patients were excluded if pregnant. Total RNA was extracted from unfractionated whole blood collected in Tempus Blood RNA tubes. After removal of 6 bases from V and 3 bases from J, the junction retains 7 bases not matched to a gene. Reading the germline V gene gives CDR1 SQVTM and CDR2 ANQGSEA. Measured from the cysteine to the phenylalanine, the CDR3 is 14 residues long. Only the CDR3 portion is preserved as DNA: 42 bases, with reading frame beginning at the first base.

Library preparation used RACE. This sample was sequenced with a NextSeq 500. During library preparation, unique molecular identifiers were attached to individual cDNA molecules so that TCRs could be counted quantitatively and reproducibly. For every blood RNA sample, sequencing covered both the TCR alpha and TCR beta chains. As for how the authors treated the data: Samples had a median of roughly 99,000 TCRs, with a range from about 23,224 to 750,000. The Decombinator software suite was used to annotate the V, J and CDR3 of the TCR reads. For the PS versus PT1 abundance plots, all samples were subsampled to the same number of TCRs (28,000). TCRs were defined as expanded if absent before sensitization and observed at least eight times at the 2-week time point. TCRdb passed the public sequencing reads through fastp at Q25 and MiXCR, retaining productive beta sequences. Under each unique CDR3 protein, matching rows form one entry showing the most common genes and DNA. The V and J calls were not made by the authors but by TCRdb's processing. For this sample the table gives more than 95,000 distinct CDR3 sequences, of which 25% to 35% were detected only once. The ten largest clones represent about a tenth of the sample.

The rearrangement combines TRBV29-1 with TRBJ1-5; TRBD1 agrees with 8 junctional bases. The material was whole blood, obtained in connection with sensitization to the hapten diphenylcyclopropenone (DPC). This clonotype was sampled from a man aged 40-49 years with alopecia areata. Some clones in this sample may be carry-over from other donors' samples. The CDR3 protein is CSVATGVTNQPQHF. The nucleotides read TGCAGCGTCGCGACAGGGGTGACCAATCAGCCCCAGCATTTT.